This T cell receptor (beta chain) originates from a study of cytomegalovirus exposure and HLA in healthy donors. Germline assignment: CDR1 LGHNA and CDR2 YSLEER. The length of the CDR3 is 16 residues. The J segment lost 5 bases and the V segment lost 2 bases, leaving 4 bases of the junction unmatched. Broader study findings: In a later analysis, several top co-occurrence clusters appeared linked to parvovirus B19, influenza, CMV and Epstein-Barr virus. In a later analysis, across HLA loci, associated TCR counts were highest for DRB1, lowest for HLA-C. Follow-up analysis later connected one missense variant in DCLRE1C with trimming of TCR beta V- and J-genes.

The PCR made use of 60 Vbeta and 13 Jbeta primers. Sequencing used immunoSEQ multiplex PCR; TCRdb keeps in-frame clones, though not all of them. The sample shows some 120,000 clones, roughly 80% of them seen only once. In the case of this clone: Its antigen is not known.

Though nominally healthy at sampling, donors likely had unrecorded immune exposures. The TCR was taken from a male donor in good health and CMV-seronegative. The V gene is TRBV4-3, the J gene TRBJ2-1; 12 bases match TRBD2. Sequenced input: PBMCs. CDR3 nucleotides: TGCGCCAGCAGCCAACTACTAGCGGGGGGTCACAATGAGCAGTTCTTC. It translates to CASSQLLAGGHNEQFF.